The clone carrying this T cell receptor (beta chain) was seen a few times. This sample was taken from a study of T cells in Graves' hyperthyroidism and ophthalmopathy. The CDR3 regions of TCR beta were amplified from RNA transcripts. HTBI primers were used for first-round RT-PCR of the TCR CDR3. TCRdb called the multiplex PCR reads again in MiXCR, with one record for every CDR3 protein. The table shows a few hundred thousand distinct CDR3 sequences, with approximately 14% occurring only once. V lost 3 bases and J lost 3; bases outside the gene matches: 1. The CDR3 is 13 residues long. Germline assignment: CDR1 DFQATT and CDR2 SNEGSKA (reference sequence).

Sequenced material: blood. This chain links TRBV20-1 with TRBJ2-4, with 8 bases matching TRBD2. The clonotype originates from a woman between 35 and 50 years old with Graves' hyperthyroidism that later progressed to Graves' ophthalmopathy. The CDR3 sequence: CSARGTSKNIQYF. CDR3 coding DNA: TGCAGTGCTAGGGGGACTAGCAAAAACATTCAGTACTTC.